The sequence of this T cell receptor beta chain was determined in a study of beta chain features in type 1 diabetes. Whole-study findings and limits: Reads derived from cDNA could over-represent cells showing high TCR expression.

This clone was counted between two and nine times. Antigen unknown. The isolated RNA, all of it, was reverse transcribed, so expressed TCRB transcripts were what got sequenced. The data were produced by immunoSEQ multiplex PCR, yet TCRdb's version contains in-frame clones alone and is incomplete. The data contain hundreds of thousands of clones, approximately 10% of them singletons. Sequences were obtained from naive CD4+ T cells from blood. The sequence came from a woman between 18 and 30 years old in good health.

CDR3 DNA: TGTGCCAGCAGCCAAGATCGAAAGAGAGGCTCCTACAATGAGCAGTTCTTC. Its translation is CASSQDRKRGSYNEQFF. V gene TRBV4-2 combines with J gene TRBJ2-1, with D unresolved. CDR1 LGHNA and CDR2 YNFKEQ come from the germline V gene. V was shortened by 0 bases and J by 0 bases, with 12 bases between the two germline ends. The CDR3 runs 17 residues.